This T cell receptor (beta chain) comes out of a study of patients and donors after allogeneic stem cell transplantation. TCRdb called the RT-PCR reads again in MiXCR, with one record for every CDR3 protein. The sample lists 2,500 or so distinct CDR3 sequences; around a sixth were seen once. The CDR3 totals 12 residues. This clonotype was recorded a few times. Sequencing was performed on blood, either unsorted or a sorted T cell fraction (not recorded which). This TCR was sampled from a human donor who was either an allogeneic HSCT recipient or a stem cell or donor lymphocyte infusion donor (not recorded which). It is not recorded whose cells these are; they may come from a transplant donor. V is TRBV12-2 and J is TRBJ2-1; no check of the table's D call, TRBD2, against the DNA was made. TRBV12-2 is a pseudogene segment. The DNA for the CDR3 is TGTGCAAGTCGCAGGCTAAGGAGGGTGCAGTTCTTC. Translation: CASRRLRRVQFF.